A selection of T cell receptor beta chains follows, all from one sample in a study of blood T cell repertoires in COVID-19. Profiled with immunoSEQ multiplex PCR; TCRdb holds only in-frame clones, not every one. The sample comprises 200,000 or so clones, approximately 91% of which are singletons, and approximately 2.3% rests with the top ten. Sequencing input: peripheral blood. The receptors here all came from a man between 65 and 85 years old with active or convalescent COVID-19. Each CDR3 is given with its conserved first and last residue. D genes are given only for firm matches. Only some rows state a clone size, as once, few, many or a class for expanded clones.

V,J,D,size,CDR3,DNA
TRBV12-3/TRBV12-4,TRBJ1-1,TRBD1,NA,CASSPGTGSVAFF,TGTGCCAGCAGCCCAGGGACAGGGTCTGTAGCTTTCTTT
TRBV20-1,TRBJ2-3,NA,NA,CSAAIDTQYF,TGCAGTGCCGCGATAGATACGCAGTATTTT
TRBV27,TRBJ2-1,NA,NA,CASRAGPENNEQFF,TGTGCCAGCAGGGCGGGACCAGAAAACAATGAGCAGTTCTTC
TRBV20-1,TRBJ1-3,NA,NA,CSASLGGGDSGNTIYF,TGCAGTGCTAGTCTTGGAGGCGGAGACTCTGGAAACACCATATATTTT
TRBV6-2/TRBV6-3,TRBJ2-5,TRBD2,NA,CASSSLAGGFQETQYF,TGTGCCAGCAGTTCACTAGCGGGGGGGTTCCAAGAGACCCAGTACTTC
TRBV29-1,TRBJ2-7,NA,NA,CSVSGYYEQYF,TGCAGCGTTTCAGGGTACTACGAGCAGTACTTC
TRBV14,TRBJ2-7,NA,NA,CASSQGGRNSYEQYF,TGTGCCAGCAGCCAGGGAGGCAGAAACTCCTACGAGCAGTACTTC
TRBV3-1/TRBV3-2,TRBJ2-3,TRBD2,NA,CASSRGTSGSSGTQYF,TGTGCCAGCAGCCGCGGGACTAGCGGGAGTTCGGGTACGCAGTATTTT
TRBV5-1,TRBJ2-7,NA,NA,CASSLALMVSSYEQYF,TGCGCCAGCAGCTTGGCCCTTATGGTGAGCTCCTACGAGCAGTACTTC
TRBV11-2,TRBJ2-5,TRBD2,NA,CASSLGASGRGETQYF,TGTGCCAGCAGCTTAGGGGCTAGCGGGAGAGGAGAGACCCAGTACTTC
TRBV5-4,TRBJ2-1,TRBD1,NA,CASSSPLDRYYNEQFF,TGTGCCAGCAGTTCTCCCCTGGACAGGTACTACAATGAGCAGTTCTTC
TRBV19,TRBJ1-5,TRBD1,NA,CASSIMVGRTGEWGQPQHF,TGTGCCAGTAGTATCATGGTTGGTCGGACAGGGGAATGGGGTCAGCCCCAGCATTTT
TRBV30,TRBJ1-1,NA,NA,CAWSSNTNTEAFF,TGTGCCTGGAGTAGTAACACGAACACTGAAGCTTTCTTT
TRBV9,TRBJ1-6,TRBD1,NA,CASSPTTGEVGSPLHF,TGTGCCAGCAGCCCAACTACAGGGGAAGTAGGTTCACCCCTCCACTTT
TRBV27,TRBJ1-1,NA,NA,CASSQVGGDTEAFF,TGTGCCAGCAGCCAGGTAGGGGGGGACACTGAAGCTTTCTTT
TRBV6-1,TRBJ2-3,TRBD2,NA,CASSVTSGGFTDTQYF,TGTGCCAGCAGTGTAACTAGCGGGGGATTCACAGATACGCAGTATTTT
TRBV19,TRBJ1-2,NA,NA,CASSISAGGFYGYTF,TGTGCCAGTAGTATATCGGCGGGGGGGTTCTATGGCTACACCTTC
TRBV19,TRBJ1-2,NA,NA,CASEDRRSRGYTF,TGTGCCAGTGAAGACAGGAGGAGTCGGGGCTACACCTTC
TRBV6-5,TRBJ1-1,NA,NA,CASSYLGAGKTEAFF,TGTGCCAGCAGTTACTTGGGGGCAGGTAAGACTGAAGCTTTCTTT
TRBV11-3,TRBJ2-3,TRBD2,once,CASSLDPASGGFTDTQYF,TGTGCCAGCAGCTTAGATCCAGCTAGCGGGGGGTTCACAGATACGCAGTATTTT
TRBV28,TRBJ1-2,TRBD1,NA,CASSLSTGGSYGYTF,TGTGCCAGCAGCCTCTCGACAGGGGGCAGCTATGGCTACACCTTC
TRBV5-1,TRBJ2-7,TRBD1,once,CASSLEATGGFSYEQYF,TGCGCCAGCAGCTTGGAGGCGACAGGGGGCTTCTCCTACGAGCAGTACTTC
TRBV9,TRBJ2-5,TRBD2,NA,CASSPRGRGETQYF,TGTGCCAGCAGCCCCCGCGGGAGGGGAGAGACCCAGTACTTC
TRBV11-3,TRBJ2-2,TRBD2,NA,CASSRGLAGQNTGELFF,TGTGCCAGCAGCCGGGGACTAGCGGGGCAGAACACCGGGGAGCTGTTTTTT
TRBV3-1/TRBV3-2,TRBJ1-2,NA,NA,CASSQALQGDGYTF,TGTGCCAGCAGCCAAGCATTACAGGGAGATGGCTACACCTTC
TRBV7-9,TRBJ1-4,NA,NA,CASSLDGGFGEKLFF,TGTGCCAGCAGCTTAGATGGAGGATTCGGTGAAAAACTGTTTTTT
TRBV28,TRBJ2-3,NA,NA,CASSLRGGITSTDTQYF,TGTGCCAGCAGTTTACGGGGTGGGATAACTAGCACAGATACGCAGTATTTT
TRBV10-1,TRBJ2-5,TRBD2,once,CASSDRLAGRETQYF,TGCGCCAGCAGTGATCGGCTAGCCGGGAGGGAGACCCAGTACTTC
TRBV15,TRBJ1-2,NA,NA,CATSRDLYYGYTF,TGTGCCACCAGCAGAGATCTTTACTATGGCTACACCTTC
TRBV29-1,TRBJ1-1,NA,NA,CSVPGITEAFF,TGCAGCGTTCCAGGGATAACTGAAGCTTTCTTT
TRBV3-1/TRBV3-2,TRBJ1-2,TRBD1,NA,CASSLSQQGSYGYTF,TGTGCCAGCAGCCTCTCTCAACAGGGGTCCTATGGCTACACCTTC
TRBV28,TRBJ1-6,TRBD1,NA,CATPGGQGNSPLHF,TGTGCCACCCCTGGGGGACAGGGGAATTCACCCCTCCACTTT
TRBV9,TRBJ2-7,NA,NA,CASSVTDTSSQFSYEQYF,TGTGCCAGCAGCGTAACAGATACTAGTTCCCAATTCTCCTACGAGCAGTACTTC
TRBV2,TRBJ2-6,NA,NA,CASSEDQTGPNESGANVLTF,TGTGCCAGCAGTGAAGACCAGACAGGACCCAATGAGTCTGGGGCCAACGTCCTGACTTTC
TRBV7-2,TRBJ1-6,NA,once,CASSLLAGGISPLHF,TGTGCCAGCAGCCTTCTGGCCGGGGGGATTTCACCCCTCCACTTT
TRBV6-5,TRBJ2-5,NA,NA,CASSSAWGEETQYF,TGTGCCAGCAGCAGCGCCTGGGGGGAAGAGACCCAGTACTTC
TRBV6-5,TRBJ1-5,NA,NA,CASSYVGVGLDQPQHF,TGTGCCAGCAGTTACGTCGGGGTCGGGTTAGATCAGCCCCAGCATTTT
TRBV5-6,TRBJ1-2,TRBD1,NA,CASSHTDRDYGYTF,TGTGCCAGCAGCCATACGGACAGGGACTATGGCTACACCTTC
TRBV10-2,TRBJ1-5,NA,NA,CASSEWGDRQPQHF,TGCGCCAGCAGTGAGTGGGGGGATCGTCAGCCCCAGCATTTT
TRBV6-6,TRBJ1-3,TRBD1,NA,CASSYDGQGSGNTIYF,TGTGCCAGCAGTTACGATGGACAGGGGTCTGGAAACACCATATATTTT
TRBV5-6,TRBJ2-7,NA,NA,CASSKQGPYEQYF,TGTGCCAGCAGTAAACAGGGACCCTACGAGCAGTACTTC
TRBV7-2,TRBJ2-5,TRBD1,NA,CASSSRVGQGRETQYF,TGTGCCAGCAGCTCTAGGGTGGGACAGGGCAGGGAGACCCAGTACTTC
TRBV5-6,TRBJ1-3,NA,NA,CASSLGSRARNTIYF,TGTGCCAGCAGCTTGGGGTCCAGGGCGAGAAACACCATATATTTT
TRBV7-8,TRBJ2-7,TRBD1,NA,CASSQAVPGQGLGVGQYF,TGTGCCAGCAGCCAAGCTGTGCCTGGACAGGGGCTTGGGGTGGGGCAGTACTTC
TRBV29-1,TRBJ2-1,TRBD1,NA,CSVGKGAWDEQFF,TGCAGCGTTGGAAAGGGGGCCTGGGATGAGCAGTTCTTC
TRBV18,TRBJ2-5,NA,NA,CASSQPLQGIQETQYF,TGTGCCAGCTCACAACCCCTACAGGGAATTCAAGAGACCCAGTACTTC
TRBV27,TRBJ1-4,NA,NA,CASSPVAAGWELFF,TGTGCCAGCAGTCCGGTCGCGGCGGGATGGGAACTGTTTTTT
TRBV27,TRBJ1-6,NA,once,CASTFGGSYNSPLHF,TGTGCCAGCACCTTTGGGGGCTCTTATAATTCACCCCTCCACTTT
TRBV20-1,TRBJ2-7,TRBD2,once,CSASSGRVDEQYF,TGCAGTGCTAGTAGCGGGAGGGTAGACGAGCAGTACTTC
TRBV9,TRBJ2-2,TRBD2,NA,CASSVAGGAGELFF,TGTGCCAGCAGCGTAGCGGGGGGGGCCGGGGAGCTGTTTTTT
TRBV5-1,TRBJ1-2,TRBD1,NA,CASSLTTTGSYGYTF,TGCGCCAGCAGCTTAACTACGACAGGGTCCTATGGCTACACCTTC
TRBV7-9,TRBJ2-5,TRBD1,NA,CASSTDRGPQETQYF,TGTGCCAGCAGTACGGACAGGGGACCCCAAGAGACCCAGTACTTC
TRBV29-1,TRBJ1-1,NA,NA,CSLREAMNTEAFF,TGCAGCCTCCGGGAGGCGATGAACACTGAAGCTTTCTTT